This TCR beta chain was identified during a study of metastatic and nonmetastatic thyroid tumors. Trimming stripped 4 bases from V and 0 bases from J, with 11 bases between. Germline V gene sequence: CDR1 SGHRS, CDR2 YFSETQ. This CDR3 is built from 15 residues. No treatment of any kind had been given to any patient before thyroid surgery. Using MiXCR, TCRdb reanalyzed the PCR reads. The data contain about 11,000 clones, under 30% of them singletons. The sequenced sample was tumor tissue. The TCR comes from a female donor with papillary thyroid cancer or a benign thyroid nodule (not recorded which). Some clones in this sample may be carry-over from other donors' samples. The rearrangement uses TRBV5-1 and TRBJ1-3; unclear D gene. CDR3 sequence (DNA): TGCGCCAGCAGCCTAAGGACGAGCTCTGGAAACACCATATATTTT. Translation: CASSLRTSSGNTIYF.